The clone carrying this T cell receptor (beta chain) was recorded a few times. A single record per CDR3 protein comes from TCRdb applying MiXCR to the 5' RACE reads. The sample comprises just over 200,000 distinct CDR3 sequences, over 9% of which are singletons, and 3.5% rests with the top ten. The data derive from a study of T-cell memory formation after mild COVID-19. This CDR3 comprises 14 residues. Germline V CDR1 and CDR2: LGHDT, YNNKEL (reference sequence). With 3 bases removed from V and 5 bases from J, the gap between germline ends came to 12 bases. The genes are TRBV3-1 and TRBJ2-3; D not resolved. The sequence was collected from a man younger than 30 who had mild COVID-19 (a few samples of this study predate the infection). Cell type and time point are not known. The specimen was PBMCs or a T cell subset sorted from them (not recorded which). For the CDR3, the DNA is TGTGCCAGCAGCCATAAGGTGGTCCGAGATACGCAGTATTTT. It encodes CASSHKVVRDTQYF.